A selection of T cell receptor beta chains follows, all from one sample in a study of early T cells in non-severe SARS-CoV-2 infection. In TCRdb, the 5' RACE reads were re-called with MiXCR into one record per CDR3 protein. In the table there are approximately 65,000 distinct CDR3 sequences, approximately 10% of which are singletons. Specimen: whole blood. Source of these receptors: an adult who was a healthcare worker with PCR-confirmed SARS-CoV-2 infection or an uninfected control (not recorded which). Both conserved end residues are part of each CDR3. A D gene is named only where the DNA matches it firmly. The size of a clone is reported for some rows only, either as once, few or many, or as a class for expanded clones.

J gene: TRBJ1-1
clone size: .
V gene: TRBV3-1
D gene: .
CDR3 DNA: TGTGCCAGCAGCGAGATCGGGACTGAAGCTTTCTTT
CDR3 protein: CASSEIGTEAFF

J gene: TRBJ1-6
clone size: .
V gene: TRBV14
D gene: .
CDR3 DNA: TGTGCCAGCAGCCTTCTGGGAAATTCACCCCTCCACTTT
CDR3 protein: CASSLLGNSPLHF

J gene: TRBJ1-1
clone size: many
V gene: TRBV7-6
D gene: TRBD1
CDR3 DNA: TGTGCCAGCAGCTCGGGACAGGGAAGCACTGAAGCTTTCTTT
CDR3 protein: CASSSGQGSTEAFF

J gene: TRBJ2-1
clone size: .
V gene: TRBV29-1
D gene: TRBD2
CDR3 DNA: TGCAGCGTTGAAATACCCCCAAGACTAGCGGGCCCCCGTAATGAGCAGTTCTTC
CDR3 protein: CSVEIPPRLAGPRNEQFF

J gene: TRBJ2-3
clone size: few
V gene: TRBV20-1
D gene: TRBD2
CDR3 DNA: TGCAGTGCTAGGCTCAGCGGGAGATTTGCTACGCAGTATTTT
CDR3 protein: CSARLSGRFATQYF

J gene: TRBJ2-7
clone size: many
V gene: TRBV5-6
D gene: .
CDR3 DNA: TGTGCCAGCAGCTCCCAGGGCCTAAACTACGAGCAGTACTTC
CDR3 protein: CASSSQGLNYEQYF

J gene: TRBJ2-7
clone size: .
V gene: TRBV20-1
D gene: .
CDR3 DNA: TGCAGTGCTCGAATTCTGACAGACGAGCAGTACTTC
CDR3 protein: CSARILTDEQYF

J gene: TRBJ2-3
clone size: .
V gene: TRBV14
D gene: .
CDR3 DNA: TGTGCCAGCAGCCAATCCGCCCTCCGCACAGATACGCAGTATTTT
CDR3 protein: CASSQSALRTDTQYF

J gene: TRBJ1-4
clone size: few
V gene: TRBV20-1
D gene: TRBD1
CDR3 DNA: TGCAGTGCTATCCCCGGGACAGGGCTTCTGGAAACGGATCTTTTTTTTGAAAAACTGTTTTTT
CDR3 protein: CSAIPGTGLLETDLFFEKLFF

J gene: TRBJ2-1
clone size: .
V gene: TRBV10-3
D gene: TRBD2
CDR3 DNA: TGTGCCATCATGAATAGCGGGGACCAATCCTACAATGAGCAGTTCTTC
CDR3 protein: CAIMNSGDQSYNEQFF

J gene: TRBJ2-1
clone size: many
V gene: TRBV7-2
D gene: .
CDR3 DNA: TGTGCCAGCAGCTTCGATTACGGGGATGAGCAGTTCTTC
CDR3 protein: CASSFDYGDEQFF

J gene: TRBJ1-1
clone size: .
V gene: TRBV12-3/TRBV12-4
D gene: .
CDR3 DNA: TGTGCCAGCAGTTTAGAGACAAGCAGAGAAGCTTTCTTT
CDR3 protein: CASSLETSREAFF

J gene: TRBJ1-1
clone size: few
V gene: TRBV4-1
D gene: .
CDR3 DNA: TGCGCCAGCAGCCATGACAGGTCCCAGGAAGCTTTCTTT
CDR3 protein: CASSHDRSQEAFF

J gene: TRBJ1-1
clone size: .
V gene: TRBV10-1
D gene: .
CDR3 DNA: TGCGCCAGCAGAGCCGGGACACTCTCCGAAGCTTTCTTT
CDR3 protein: CASRAGTLSEAFF

J gene: TRBJ2-3
clone size: few
V gene: TRBV29-1
D gene: .
CDR3 DNA: TGCAGCGTGAGGGAACTGAGCACAGATACGCAGTATTTT
CDR3 protein: CSVRELSTDTQYF

J gene: TRBJ2-3
clone size: .
V gene: TRBV19
D gene: .
CDR3 DNA: TGTGCCAGTAGTAGCCACAGACAGGATACGCAGTATTTT
CDR3 protein: CASSSHRQDTQYF

J gene: TRBJ1-2
clone size: few
V gene: TRBV4-3
D gene: TRBD1
CDR3 DNA: TGCGCCAGCAGCCAGGACAGGGGGCAGGGCTACACCTTC
CDR3 protein: CASSQDRGQGYTF

J gene: TRBJ2-5
clone size: few
V gene: TRBV7-9
D gene: .
CDR3 DNA: TGTGCCAGCAGCTTCCCCCTGTACCAAGAGACCCAGTACTTC
CDR3 protein: CASSFPLYQETQYF

J gene: TRBJ1-2
clone size: .
V gene: TRBV5-1
D gene: .
CDR3 DNA: TGCGCCAGCAGCTTGTTGTGGACCTTC
CDR3 protein: CASSLLWTF

J gene: TRBJ2-7
clone size: few
V gene: TRBV7-8
D gene: TRBD2
CDR3 DNA: TGTGCCAGCAGCTTACCGGGACTACATAGCTCCTACGAGCAGTACTTC
CDR3 protein: CASSLPGLHSSYEQYF

J gene: TRBJ2-1
clone size: .
V gene: TRBV11-3
D gene: .
CDR3 DNA: TGTGCCAGCAGCCGTGGGTTCAACAATGAGCAGTTCTTC
CDR3 protein: CASSRGFNNEQFF

J gene: TRBJ2-7
clone size: .
V gene: TRBV2
D gene: .
CDR3 DNA: TGTGCCAGCAGTGAAAGGTCTTACGAGCAGTACTTC
CDR3 protein: CASSERSYEQYF

J gene: TRBJ2-7
clone size: .
V gene: TRBV28
D gene: TRBD2
CDR3 DNA: TGTGCCAGCAGTTCCCCCTCACTAGCGGACTACGAGCAGTACTTC
CDR3 protein: CASSSPSLADYEQYF

J gene: TRBJ1-1
clone size: few
V gene: TRBV6-5
D gene: .
CDR3 DNA: TGTGCCAGCAGTGAGGACAGATACACTGAAGCTTTCTTT
CDR3 protein: CASSEDRYTEAFF

J gene: TRBJ1-1
clone size: .
V gene: TRBV27
D gene: TRBD1
CDR3 DNA: TGTGCCAGCAGTCGGGGGGACAGGGCGGGAACTGAAGCTTTCTTT
CDR3 protein: CASSRGDRAGTEAFF

J gene: TRBJ2-2
clone size: many
V gene: TRBV29-1
D gene: .
CDR3 DNA: TGCAGCGCAAACGCAGCCGGGGAGCTGTTTTTT
CDR3 protein: CSANAAGELFF

J gene: TRBJ1-1
clone size: .
V gene: TRBV2
D gene: .
CDR3 DNA: TGTGCCAGCAGTGACCCTGGGACCTACAGGACTGAAGCTTTCTTT
CDR3 protein: CASSDPGTYRTEAFF

J gene: TRBJ2-2
clone size: .
V gene: TRBV5-6
D gene: .
CDR3 DNA: TGTGCCAGCAGACTCTTCGTCCCGTTAGGTCCCCCCGGGGAGCTGTTTTTT
CDR3 protein: CASRLFVPLGPPGELFF

J gene: TRBJ2-2
clone size: few
V gene: TRBV7-9
D gene: .
CDR3 DNA: TGTGCCGGCCTAGGACTCACCGGGGAGCTGTTTTTT
CDR3 protein: CAGLGLTGELFF

J gene: TRBJ2-7
clone size: many
V gene: TRBV6-6
D gene: TRBD2
CDR3 DNA: TGTGCCAGCAGCCCTGGACTAGCGGGAACCGAGCAGTACTTC
CDR3 protein: CASSPGLAGTEQYF

J gene: TRBJ2-7
clone size: few
V gene: TRBV18
D gene: .
CDR3 DNA: TGTGCCAGCTCACCAGGGAGCCCCTACGAGCAGTACTTC
CDR3 protein: CASSPGSPYEQYF

J gene: TRBJ2-7
clone size: .
V gene: TRBV28
D gene: TRBD2
CDR3 DNA: TGTGCCAGCAGTTTTCTAGCGGCCCCCTACGAGCAGTACTTC
CDR3 protein: CASSFLAAPYEQYF

J gene: TRBJ2-1
clone size: many
V gene: TRBV7-8
D gene: .
CDR3 DNA: TGTGCCAGCAGCTTAGAGTGGCTAGCTCCCTACAATGAGCAGTTCTTC
CDR3 protein: CASSLEWLAPYNEQFF

J gene: TRBJ2-3
clone size: few
V gene: TRBV27
D gene: .
CDR3 DNA: TGTGCCAGCAGTCAAATCGCGGCAGATACGCAGTATTTT
CDR3 protein: CASSQIAADTQYF

J gene: TRBJ1-1
clone size: many
V gene: TRBV28
D gene: TRBD1
CDR3 DNA: TGTGCCAGCAGCGGGGACAGGGACACTGAAGCTTTCTTT
CDR3 protein: CASSGDRDTEAFF

J gene: TRBJ2-3
clone size: .
V gene: TRBV19
D gene: TRBD2
CDR3 DNA: TGTGCCAGTAGTGAAAATAAACTAGCGGGATATGCAGATACGCAGTATTTT
CDR3 protein: CASSENKLAGYADTQYF

J gene: TRBJ1-4
clone size: many
V gene: TRBV5-4
D gene: .
CDR3 DNA: TGTGCCAGCAGCCTAGCACAAGGTGATGAAAAACTGTTTTTT
CDR3 protein: CASSLAQGDEKLFF

J gene: TRBJ2-7
clone size: few
V gene: TRBV20-1
D gene: .
CDR3 DNA: TGCAGTGCTAGACCTCTAGAATCCCGGGGAAGATCCTACGAGCAGTACTTC
CDR3 protein: CSARPLESRGRSYEQYF

J gene: TRBJ2-6
clone size: .
V gene: TRBV5-1
D gene: .
CDR3 DNA: TGCGCCAGCAAAGGTCCTGGGGCCAACGTCCTGACTTTC
CDR3 protein: CASKGPGANVLTF

J gene: TRBJ2-1
clone size: .
V gene: TRBV30
D gene: .
CDR3 DNA: TGTGCCTTAGAACAGGGTTCGAATGAGCAGTTCTTC
CDR3 protein: CALEQGSNEQFF

J gene: TRBJ2-1
clone size: many
V gene: TRBV5-4
D gene: .
CDR3 DNA: TGTGCCAGCAGCTTGGGGGGACGACACAATGAGCAGTTCTTC
CDR3 protein: CASSLGGRHNEQFF

J gene: TRBJ2-1
clone size: .
V gene: TRBV12-3/TRBV12-4
D gene: TRBD2
CDR3 DNA: TGTGCCAGCATCTGGGGTAGCGGGAGTCGAGGCGATGAGCAGTTCTTC
CDR3 protein: CASIWGSGSRGDEQFF

J gene: TRBJ2-7
clone size: few
V gene: TRBV12-3/TRBV12-4
D gene: TRBD2
CDR3 DNA: TGTGCCAGCAGCCCCGGACTAGCGGACTACGAGCAGTACTTC
CDR3 protein: CASSPGLADYEQYF

J gene: TRBJ2-2
clone size: .
V gene: TRBV7-9
D gene: .
CDR3 DNA: TGTGCCAGCAGCTCCCTCAGAGTAGCTGGACACACCGGGGAGCTGTTTTTT
CDR3 protein: CASSSLRVAGHTGELFF